What follows are 13 T cell receptor beta chains derived from one specimen sequenced in a study of technical replicates of blood from several donors. The protocol was immunoSEQ multiplex PCR, while the TCRdb copy is restricted to in-frame clones and leaves out a portion. The table includes some 87,000 clones, around 94% detected once. The sequencing input was T cells isolated from PBMCs. These receptors originate from a human donor in good health.

CDR3 amino acids: CASSPTTLNTEAFF. Written as DNA, the CDR3 is TGTGCCAGCAGCCCTACGACACTGAACACTGAAGCTTTCTTT. The gene calls are TRBV7-9 and TRBJ1-1; no clear D. Germline V CDR1 and CDR2: SEHNR, FQNEAQ (reference sequence). Trimming took 5 bases from V and 0 from J, leaving 10 bases between them. The CDR3 length is 14 residues. Drawing the rest from reference TRBV7-9 and TRBJ1-1, the complete variable domain is DTGVSQNPRHKITKRGQNVTFRCDPISEHNRLYWYRQTLGQGPEFLTYFQNEAQLEKSRLLSDRFSAERPKGSFSTLEIQRTEQGDSAMYLCASSPTTLNTEAFFGQGTRLTVV.

The V and J genes are TRBV9 and TRBJ2-1, with D tentatively TRBD2 (5 bases). CDR1 is SGDLS and CDR2 is YYNGEE in the germline V gene. This CDR3 comprises 13 residues. With 4 bases removed from V and 8 bases from J, the gap between germline ends came to 13 bases. CDR3 amino acids: CASSPSGADEQFF. As DNA, the CDR3 is TGTGCCAGCAGCCCGAGCGGCGCTGATGAGCAGTTCTTC.

This clone was counted between two and nine times. The chain uses TRBV15 and TRBJ1-3, with D uncertain. Germline CDR1 LNHNV, CDR2 YYDKDF (reference sequence). The CDR3 spans 12 residues. The V and J ends lost 0 bases and 6 bases respectively, with 3 bases between them. In DNA, the CDR3 is TGTGCCACCAGCAGAGATCTAAACACCATATATTTT. Its protein is CATSRDLNTIYF. Complete variable domain (other parts from reference TRBV15 and TRBJ1-3): DAMVIQNPRYQVTQFGKPVTLSCSQTLNHNVMYWYQQKSSQAPKLLFHYYDKDFNNEADTPDNFQSRRPNTSFCFLDIRSPGLGDTAMYLCATSRDLNTIYFGEGSWLTVV.

The V and J genes are TRBV2 and TRBJ2-7, with 7 bases lining up with TRBD1. CDR1 and CDR2 from the germline V gene are SNHLY and FYNNEI. The CDR3 is 14 residues long. Unmatched junction bases numbered 10, after V lost 7 bases and J lost 4 bases. CDR3: CASKQGQPVYEQYF. Here the CDR3 DNA reads TGTGCCAGCAAACAGGGGCAGCCTGTTTACGAGCAGTACTTC.

The rearrangement uses TRBV4-2 and TRBJ2-1; no clear D gene. Germline V gene data show CDR1 as LGHNA and CDR2 as YNFKEQ. Trimming removed 0 bases from V and 0 bases from J, with 6 bases in between. This CDR3 has 15 amino acids. The CDR3 sequence is CASSQEQYSYNEQFF. The CDR3 bases are TGTGCCAGCAGCCAAGAACAGTACTCCTACAATGAGCAGTTCTTC.

V is TRBV29-1 and J is TRBJ2-7; no definite D call. Germline CDR1 is SQVTM and CDR2 is ANQGSEA. The CDR3 length is 12 residues. V shed 3 bases and J shed 2 bases, with 8 bases lying between them. CDR3 sequence (DNA): TGCAGCGTTGAGAGTAATCCCTACGAGCAGTACTTC. Protein product: CSVESNPYEQYF.

The genes are TRBV2 and TRBJ1-1; 7 bases align to TRBD1. Germline V CDR1 and CDR2: SNHLY, FYNNEI. The CDR3 length is 15 residues. J lost 5 bases, V lost 2 bases, and 8 bases had no gene match. The CDR3 region has the DNA TGTGCCAGCAGTGAATTAGGCAGGGGGAAGACTGAAGCTTTCTTT. As protein: CASSELGRGKTEAFF.

The CDR3 DNA sequence: TGTGCCACCAGCACAGGGGGGCTTTACGAGCAGTACTTC. The encoded protein is CATSTGGLYEQYF. The V call is TRBV15, the J call TRBJ2-7; tentatively, D is TRBD1 (7 bases). Per germline, CDR1 LNHNV and CDR2 YYDKDF (reference sequence). CDR3 length: 13 amino acids. Trimming pared 4 bases from V and 4 bases from J, leaving 11 bases between.

This chain joins TRBV5-4 and TRBJ2-7; 8 bases match TRBD2. The CDR3 extends over 15 amino acids. With 0 bases clipped from V and 3 bases from J, the junction kept 5 bases outside the gene matches. CDR1 SGHNT and CDR2 YYREEE come from the germline V gene (reference sequence). The DNA of the CDR3 is TGTGCCAGCAGCTTGGCTAGCGGGCTGAACTACGAGCAGTACTTC. It specifies CASSLASGLNYEQYF.

The rearrangement uses TRBV28 and TRBJ1-5; D may be TRBD1 (5 bases). The germline V gene encodes CDR1 MDHEN and CDR2 SYDVKM. With 5 bases removed from V and 7 bases from J, the gap between germline ends came to 21 bases. CDR3 length: 16 amino acids. The CDR3, as DNA: TGTGCCAGCAGTGGTACATATCAGGGAGGGTACCAGCCCCAGCATTTT. Its translation: CASSGTYQGGYQPQHF.

The chain couples TRBV29-1 to TRBJ2-7, with 10 bases lining up with TRBD2. This CDR3 region has 16 residues. The germline CDR1 and CDR2 sequences are SQVTM and ANQGSEA. V lost 4 bases, J lost 3 bases, and 12 bases stayed unmatched. The CDR3 DNA follows: TGCAGCGTTGTTCCCACTGCAGCGGGAGGGGTCTACGAGCAGTACTTC. Protein product: CSVVPTAAGGVYEQYF.

The chain employs TRBV29-1 and TRBJ2-1; 9 nucleotides align to TRBD1. The junction had 14 bases not matched to a gene; V was cut back by 0 bases and J by 8 bases. Germline V gives CDR1 SQVTM, CDR2 ANQGSEA. The CDR3 length is 17 residues. Here the CDR3 reads CSVEDLQGTGQIDEQFF. CDR3 bases: TGCAGCGTTGAAGATCTGCAAGGGACAGGGCAAATCGATGAGCAGTTCTTC.

The chain has TRBV7-9 and TRBJ2-7, with a weak D call TRBD1 (6 bases). Trimming left V 3 bases short and J 4 bases short, with 16 bases between. Germline V gene data show CDR1 as SEHNR and CDR2 as FQNEAQ (reference sequence). The CDR3 is 15 residues long. In DNA, the CDR3 is TGTGCCAGCAGCTTCATACAGGGAGTTGAATACGAGCAGTACTTC. It specifies CASSFIQGVEYEQYF.